The sequence of this T cell receptor (beta chain) was determined in a study of monozygotic twins with inflammatory bowel disease (dated by TCRdb to between 2018 and 2020). Background for the entire study: The full study comprised 30 or so monozygotic twin pairs: nine German pairs (four IBD-concordant, five IBD-discordant) and 19 IBD-discordant Danish pairs. Each individual had, on average, about 151 000 unique TCRalpha sequences and 181 000 unique TCRbeta sequences available for analysis. Disease-associated traits were sought mainly through comparisons between IBD patients and their genetically identical healthy co-twins within discordant pairs. Study-level results and caveats: Repertoire similarity did not differ between concordant and discordant twins, possibly due to limited statistical power. Compared with healthy twins, IBD patients had fewer clonotypes in common with other individuals, a difference most pronounced in patients showing signs of disease activity. Differing immunosuppressive treatments among patients may have added background noise and inter-individual variability to the repertoires. The analysis was unable to tell apart different T cell subtypes. No single strong signal or clonotype linked to IBD turned up in the results, so the idea that one exists was not supported. IBD patients had lower TCRbeta repertoire diversity, measured by the inverse Simpson index, than their healthy co-twins.

The germline V gene (reference sequence) supplies CDR1 SGHNT and CDR2 YYREEE. The CDR3 starts with the cysteine, ends with the phenylalanine, and has 15 residues. There is no recorded DNA. From each donor, an approximately 2.4 ml peripheral blood sample was drawn into PAXgene tubes and stored at -80 degrees C. Without any T cell sorting, total RNA was extracted from whole blood using the PAXgene blood miRNA kit on an automated QIAcube. Peripheral blood from monozygotic twin pairs who were concordant or discordant for inflammatory bowel disease underwent deep TCRalpha and TCRbeta repertoire profiling using unique molecular barcoding. Smoking habits were recorded for all twin pairs, and individuals were classified as current, former or never smokers. The library was made by 5' RACE. Preparation of each TCR library used approximately 3,200 ng of total RNA. For each sample, cDNA synthesis was carried out in eight separate reactions using SMARTScribe reverse transcriptase. During cDNA synthesis, template switching introduced unique molecular identifiers that contained a 6-nucleotide sample barcode. TCRalpha and TCRbeta cDNA was amplified by two nested PCRs of 16 and 9 cycles, with bead purification after each PCR. Before amplification, the cDNA was both treated with uracil DNA-glycosylase and purified with the QIAquick PCR purification kit. The second PCR added Illumina TruSeq-compatible adapters along with sample-specific barcodes. TapeStation and Qubit were used to check library quality and concentration, and 4.5 to 6 ng of each library was pooled. Pooled libraries were sequenced on an Illumina HiSeq2500 single-index Rapid Run with 2 x 100 bp reads and custom sequencing primers. On the study's bioinformatics: MiGEC version 1.2.6 was used for UMI-based consensus assembly, which corrected PCR and sequencing errors. V(D)J alignment, clonotype assembly and CDR3 extraction were performed with MiXCR version 2.1.1. To normalise gene usage, clonotype sharing and MAIT/NKT TCR abundance, the analysis used the top 1000, 10 000 and 20 000 clonotypes per sample. Diversity was computed as the inverse Simpson index with the vegan R package after downsampling to 27 000 UMIs. Paired Mann-Whitney U tests were applied to discordant twin pairs, and Benjamini-Hochberg correction was used for multiple testing. TCRdb reprocessed the sequencing reads and holds a single record per CDR3 protein sequence, with no DNA. These V and J calls rely on TCRdb rather than the paper's analysis. The table for this sample records 150,000 to 200,000 distinct CDR3 sequences. Approximately 7% of the sample belongs to the ten largest clones.

In the case of this clonotype: What this receptor recognizes is not known.

The TCR was taken from a human donor with ulcerative colitis or Crohn's disease, or a healthy co-twin of an affected twin (not recorded which). Material for sequencing was blood. The rearrangement combines TRBV5-4 with TRBJ2-3; lacking DNA, the TRBD2 call made by TCRdb goes unchecked. The CDR3 amino acid sequence is: CASSLHERNTDTQYF.